A single sample gave rise to the 7 T cell receptor beta chains below, sequenced in a study of T cell changes during pregnancy in multiple sclerosis. Measured with immunoSEQ multiplex PCR; TCRdb has only the in-frame clones, and not every one. The sample comprises 45,000 to 70,000 clones, 92% of which are singletons, and 0.2% rests with the top ten. Specimen: CD4+ T cells from peripheral blood mononuclear cells, collected in the second trimester of pregnancy. These receptors all stem from a female donor with multiple sclerosis, enrolled in a pregnancy study.

The V gene is TRBV7-2, the J gene TRBJ2-5; TRBD1 aligns across 10 bases. The CDR3 totals 15 residues. Germline trimming cut 4 bases from V and 5 bases from J; bases unmatched to any gene: 7. Germline CDR1 SGHTA, CDR2 FQGNSA. CDR3 sequence reads: CASSSTGGSGETQYF. The CDR3 coding sequence is TGTGCCAGCAGCTCGACAGGGGGCTCCGGGGAGACCCAGTACTTC.

The genes are TRBV29-1 and TRBJ2-5, with D tentatively TRBD1 (6 bases). Per the germline V gene, CDR1 is SQVTM and CDR2 is ANQGSEA. Trimming took off 4 bases at V and 4 bases at J, with 10 bases between the two ends. CDR3 size: 12 residues. The CDR3 region has the DNA TGCAGCGTTGGGTGGGGGCGAGAGACCCAGTACTTC. Translation: CSVGWGRETQYF.

This clone came up once. The rearrangement links TRBV7-9 to TRBJ2-5; 9 positions match TRBD1. Germline loops: CDR1 SEHNR, CDR2 FQNEAQ (reference sequence). Trimming removed 1 base from V and 5 bases from J; junction bases left unmatched: 5. There are 15 residues in the CDR3. CDR3 region: CASSLGGQGLETQYF. For the CDR3, the DNA is TGTGCCAGCAGCTTAGGGGGACAGGGATTGGAGACCCAGTACTTC.

V is TRBV5-1 and J is TRBJ1-2; D is possibly TRBD1 (5 bases). The CDR3 is 16 amino acids. The germline V gene has CDR1 SGHRS and CDR2 YFSETQ. Trimming took off 0 bases at V and 0 bases at J, with 12 bases between the two ends. CDR3 sequence reads: CASSLDRDRANYGYTF. The DNA for the CDR3 is TGCGCCAGCAGCTTGGATCGCGACAGAGCTAACTATGGCTACACCTTC.

The chain recombines TRBV18 with TRBJ1-1, with 10 bases matching TRBD1. This CDR3 is built from 17 residues. CDR1 and CDR2 from the germline V gene are KGHSH and LQKENI. The V gene end was trimmed by 0 bases and the J gene end by 5 bases; junction bases not matched to a gene: 9. The CDR3 DNA sequence: TGTGCCAGCTCACCACCGATCGACAGGGGGCGAAGAACTGAAGCTTTCTTT. It codes for CASSPPIDRGRRTEAFF.

The genes are TRBV29-1 and TRBJ1-1, with D perhaps matching TRBD1 (6 bases). The germline V and J ends were trimmed by 4 bases and 6 bases, with 12 bases remaining between them. This CDR3 region has 12 residues. Looked up from germline, CDR1 is SQVTM and CDR2 is ANQGSEA. The CDR3 DNA reads TGCAGCGTTGCAACAGGGTGGTCTGAAGCTTTCTTT. Its translation: CSVATGWSEAFF.

The chain employs TRBV5-4 and TRBJ2-1; TRBD2 agrees at 12 bases. The CDR3 runs 15 residues. Germline V gene lookup returns CDR1 SGHNT and CDR2 YYREEE (reference sequence). The V segment lost 4 bases and the J segment 6 bases; nucleotides outside the gene matches: 5. As DNA, the CDR3 is TGTGCCAGCAGCCATGGACTAGCGGGGACCAATGAGCAGTTCTTC. Residues: CASSHGLAGTNEQFF.